This section outlines one TCR beta chain sequence together with its context. Its antigen has not been determined. No much larger clonotype is one base removed from it; base qualities were not supplied. Only healthy Caucasian donors were included. The twin cohort comprised three pairs of female monozygotic twins, all aged about 18 to 29 years. CD4+ and CD8+ T cell populations were isolated with positive isolation kits from Invitrogen. Library creation used 5' RACE. The instrument was an Illumina HiSeq 2000. Template switching added a universal primer binding site, and the final cDNA carried a unique molecular identifier that allowed TCR cDNA molecules to be counted accurately. Specific primers in the conserved constant-segment region were used to synthesize first-strand cDNA for TCR alpha and beta chains. To control for contamination, every cDNA library carried two barcodes: a SMART-Mk sample barcode plus Illumina barcodes. TruSeq adapter sequences along with Illumina sample barcodes were introduced in two successive PCR steps. TCR alpha and beta cDNA libraries were sequenced on the Illumina HiSeq platform with custom primers. For the original study's pipeline: MiGEC processed the raw reads to extract unique molecular identifiers, while MiXCR was used to determine the CDR3 positions. Recombination models were inferred per individual with the repgenHMM and IGoR tools using an EM algorithm. Shared clonotypes were analyzed with the tcR package in R, and sharing was normalized by the product of cloneset sizes. To study raw recombination without the effects of thymic and clonal selection, out-of-frame nonproductive sequences were analyzed. The public reads were run again by TCRdb, first through fastp at Q25 and then through MiXCR, and only productive beta chains were kept. Rows matching on CDR3 protein sequence are summarized as one entry with the most common DNA and genes. TCRdb's processing, not the authors', yielded these V and J calls. This sample lists roughly 500,000 distinct CDR3 sequences; approximately 22% were detected once. Around 0.91% of the sample is taken by the ten largest.

The record originates from a study of identical twins (TCRdb year 2016). Notes on the research overall: The study deep-sequenced TCR alpha and beta repertoires from monozygotic twins, unrelated adults of various ages and cord blood to test whether fetal clonotypes persist. Replicate twin experiments were performed at different times using different library preparation protocols to rule out contamination. The full study reports these points: In beta out-of-frame sequences, excess twin sharing was weaker, because having fewer shared sequences lowered the signal-to-noise ratio. Recombination models systematically underestimated out-of-frame TCR alpha sharing in monozygotic twins but agreed with sharing between unrelated individuals. Zero-insertion analyses could be partly confounded by invariant T cells such as MAIT and iNKT, though diverse VJ usage argued against such confounding for most clonotypes. Compared with coincidental sharing between unrelated individuals, out-of-frame TCR alpha sequences shared between twins showed an excess of sequences with low generation probability. Fewer insertions were carried by abundant cord blood beta clonotypes, a similar but weaker trend appeared in young adult naive repertoires, and no such trend appeared in memory repertoires. Because the same donors could not be followed over many years, the conclusions depended on cross-sectional statistical analysis.

These data also formed part of another study, on T cells expressing NK-cell markers. The second study, in turn, reports: Eight or nine donors provided sorted CD3+CD56+NKG2C+, CD3+CD56+NKG2C- and CD3+CD56-NKG2C+ T-cell subsets, whose TCR beta-chain repertoires were profiled. Among the eight sequenced donors, only one was HCMV-seronegative, while the other seven were HCMV-seropositive. To restrict sorting to alphabetaTCR-expressing T cells, an anti-gammadeltaTCR antibody was added in several experiments. In more than five donors, the dominant CD3+CD56+NKG2C+ clonotypes were found to rank among the top 10 CD8+ clonotypes and to make up about 1.0-7.0% of CD8+ T cells. Those dominant clonotypes were again the most abundant among CD3+CD56-NKG2C+ cells in four donors, at about 25-60.1%. Whether the expanded NKG2C-expressing T cell clones were specific for HCMV antigens was left unclear. Randomly selected healthy volunteers, three men and five women, were used as the eight sequenced donors. To determine HCMV serostatus, a commercial ELISA kit was used to detect HCMV-specific IgG in serum. MIGEC was used to demultiplex reads and group the reads by UMI, and MiTCR was used to assemble and quantify clonotypes. Only TCR cDNA sequences supported by at least two reads were kept to exclude erroneous sequences. The tcR package was used for downstream repertoire analysis, and clonotypes were matched across fractions by CDR3 nucleotide sequence plus V segment. VDJmatch was used to annotate antigen specificity against VDJdb, with one amino acid substitution in CDR3 allowed.

The origin of this receptor is a young woman in good health. The sample taken for sequencing was CD4+ T cells sorted from blood.

The bases are TGCGCCAGCAGCTTATCCCCATTAGGGGATACGCAGTATTTT. It translates to CASSLSPLGDTQYF. The sequence joins TRBV5-1 to TRBJ2-3, with an unclear D gene assignment. V drops 2 bases and J drops 6 bases, leaving 13 bases in between. CDR1 is given as SGHRS and CDR2 as YFSETQ, both from the germline V gene. The CDR3 holds 14 amino acids from the cysteine to the phenylalanine. CDR3 DNA is the only sequence kept; it has 42 bases, read in frame from the first base.